This entry features one T cell receptor beta chain sequence. Library preparation (for TCRbeta) was performed with unique molecular identifiers. MiXCR, run by TCRdb on the PCR reads, gives a single entry per CDR3 protein. This table holds approximately 510,000 distinct CDR3 sequences, about 17% found once. This sample was taken from a study of T-cell reconstitution after alpha-beta-depleted transplantation in children. Germline CDR1 reads MNHNS; CDR2 reads SASEGT. V lost 4 bases, J lost 4 bases, and 38 bases lay in between. The CDR3 is made up of 23 amino acids. This chain connects TRBV6-1 to TRBJ2-1; no clear D gene. This receptor was taken from a human donor who donated a stem cell graft to a child with acute lymphoblastic leukemia. Sample: PBMCs from the stem cell graft donor, taken from the stem cell graft. CDR3 in amino acids: CASSGGRLRYLGKGRAMYNEQFF. CDR3 coding DNA: TGTGCCAGCAGTGGGGGAAGATTGCGGTACCTAGGGAAGGGAAGGGCGATGTACAATGAGCAGTTCTTC.